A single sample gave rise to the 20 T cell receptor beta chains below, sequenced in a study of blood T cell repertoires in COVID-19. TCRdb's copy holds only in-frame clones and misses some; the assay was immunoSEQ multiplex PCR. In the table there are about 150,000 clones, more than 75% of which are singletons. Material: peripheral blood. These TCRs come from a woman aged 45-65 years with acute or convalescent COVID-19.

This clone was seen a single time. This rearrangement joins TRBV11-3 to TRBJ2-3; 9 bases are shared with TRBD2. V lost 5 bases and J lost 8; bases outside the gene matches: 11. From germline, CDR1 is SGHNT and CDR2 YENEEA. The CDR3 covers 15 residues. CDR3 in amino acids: CASSRGAAGGVTQYF. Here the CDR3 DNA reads TGTGCCAGCAGCCGAGGCGCAGCGGGGGGTGTTACGCAGTATTTT. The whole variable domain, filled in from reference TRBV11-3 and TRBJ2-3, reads EAGVVQSPRYKIIEKKQPVAFWCNPISGHNTLYWYLQNLGQGPELLIRYENEEAVDDSQLPKDRFSAERLKGVDSTLKIQPAELGDSAVYLCASSRGAAGGVTQYFGPGTRLTVL.

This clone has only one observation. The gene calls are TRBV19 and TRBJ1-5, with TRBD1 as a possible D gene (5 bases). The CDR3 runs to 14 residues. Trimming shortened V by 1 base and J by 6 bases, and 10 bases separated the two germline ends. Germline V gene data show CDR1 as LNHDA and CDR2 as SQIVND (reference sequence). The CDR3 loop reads CASSIAGGGQPQHF. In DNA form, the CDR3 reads TGTGCCAGTAGTATAGCGGGGGGAGGTCAGCCCCAGCATTTT.

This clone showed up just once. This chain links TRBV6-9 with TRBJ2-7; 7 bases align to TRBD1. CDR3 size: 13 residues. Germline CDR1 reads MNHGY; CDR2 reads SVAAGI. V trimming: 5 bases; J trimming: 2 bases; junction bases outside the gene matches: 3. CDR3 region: CASSRDSAYEQYF. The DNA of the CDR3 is TGTGCCAGCAGTAGGGACAGCGCCTACGAGCAGTACTTC.

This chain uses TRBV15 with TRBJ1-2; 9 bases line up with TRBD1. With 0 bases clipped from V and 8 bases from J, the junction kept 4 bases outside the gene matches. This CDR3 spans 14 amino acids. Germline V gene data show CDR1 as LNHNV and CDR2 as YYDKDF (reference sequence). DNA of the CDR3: TGTGCCACCAGCAGAGAACAGGGGGCAAGGGGCTACACCTTC. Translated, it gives CATSREQGARGYTF.

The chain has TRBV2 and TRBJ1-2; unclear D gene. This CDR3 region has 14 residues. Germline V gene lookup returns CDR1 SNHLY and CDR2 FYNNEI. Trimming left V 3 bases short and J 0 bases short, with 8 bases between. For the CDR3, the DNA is TGTGCCAGCAGTGAGTCTACTTCTAACTATGGCTACACCTTC. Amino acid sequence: CASSESTSNYGYTF. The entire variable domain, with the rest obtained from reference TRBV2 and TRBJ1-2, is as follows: EPEVTQTPSHQVTQMGQEVILRCVPISNHLYFYWYRQILGQKVEFLVSFYNNEISEKSEIFDDQFSVERPDGSNFTLKIRSTKLEDSAMYFCASSESTSNYGYTFGSGTRLTVV.

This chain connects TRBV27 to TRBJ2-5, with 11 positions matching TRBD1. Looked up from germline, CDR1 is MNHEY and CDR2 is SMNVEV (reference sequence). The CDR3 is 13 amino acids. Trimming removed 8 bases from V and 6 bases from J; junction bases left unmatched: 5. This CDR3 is CASSGTGGQTQYF. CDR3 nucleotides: TGTGCCAGCTCAGGGACAGGGGGACAGACCCAGTACTTC.

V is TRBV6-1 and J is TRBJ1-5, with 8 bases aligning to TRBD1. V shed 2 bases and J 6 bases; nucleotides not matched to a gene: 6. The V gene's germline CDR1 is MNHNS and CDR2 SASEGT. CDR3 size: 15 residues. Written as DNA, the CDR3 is TGTGCCAGCAGTGAACTCAGGGGGCCAGGTCAGCCCCAGCATTTT. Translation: CASSELRGPGQPQHF.

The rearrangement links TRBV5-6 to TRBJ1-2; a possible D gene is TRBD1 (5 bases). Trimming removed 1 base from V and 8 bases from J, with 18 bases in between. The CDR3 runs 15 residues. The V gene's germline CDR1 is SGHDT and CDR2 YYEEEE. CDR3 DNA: TGTGCCAGCAGCTTGTTCCAGGCCAGGGCCGGGGGCTACACCTTC. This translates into CASSLFQARAGGYTF.

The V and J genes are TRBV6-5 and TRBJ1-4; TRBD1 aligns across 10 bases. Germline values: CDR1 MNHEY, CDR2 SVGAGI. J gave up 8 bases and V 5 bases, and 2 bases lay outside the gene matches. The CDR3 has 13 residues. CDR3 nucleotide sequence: TGTGCCAGCAGTCGGGACAGGGGAGAAAAACTGTTTTTT. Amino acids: CASSRDRGEKLFF.

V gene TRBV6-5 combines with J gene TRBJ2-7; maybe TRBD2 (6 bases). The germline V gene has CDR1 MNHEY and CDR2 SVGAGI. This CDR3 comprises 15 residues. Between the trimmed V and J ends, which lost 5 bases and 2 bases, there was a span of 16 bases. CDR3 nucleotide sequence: TGTGCCAGCAGTCTCCAGGAGGGGTGGACCTACGAGCAGTACTTC. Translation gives CASSLQEGWTYEQYF.

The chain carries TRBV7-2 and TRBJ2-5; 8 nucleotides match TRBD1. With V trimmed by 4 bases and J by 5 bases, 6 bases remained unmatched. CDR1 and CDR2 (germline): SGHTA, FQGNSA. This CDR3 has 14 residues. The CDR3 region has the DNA TGTGCCAGCAGCTCGAAGACAGGGGTGGAGACCCAGTACTTC. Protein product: CASSSKTGVETQYF.

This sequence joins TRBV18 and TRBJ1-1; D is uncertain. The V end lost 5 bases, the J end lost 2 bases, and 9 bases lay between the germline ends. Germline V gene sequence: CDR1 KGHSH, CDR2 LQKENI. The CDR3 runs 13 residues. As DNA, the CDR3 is TGTGCCAGCTCATCTAACAGAAACACTGAAGCTTTCTTT. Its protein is CASSSNRNTEAFF.

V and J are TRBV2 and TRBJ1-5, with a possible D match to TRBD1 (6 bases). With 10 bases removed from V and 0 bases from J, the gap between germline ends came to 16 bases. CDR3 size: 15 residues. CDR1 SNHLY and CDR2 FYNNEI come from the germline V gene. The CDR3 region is CATSRGVDSNQPQHF. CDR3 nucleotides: TGTGCCACCTCCAGGGGTGTGGATAGCAATCAGCCCCAGCATTTT. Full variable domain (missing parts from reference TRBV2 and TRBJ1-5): EPEVTQTPSHQVTQMGQEVILRCVPISNHLYFYWYRQILGQKVEFLVSFYNNEISEKSEIFDDQFSVERPDGSNFTLKIRSTKLEDSAMYFCATSRGVDSNQPQHFGDGTRLSIL.

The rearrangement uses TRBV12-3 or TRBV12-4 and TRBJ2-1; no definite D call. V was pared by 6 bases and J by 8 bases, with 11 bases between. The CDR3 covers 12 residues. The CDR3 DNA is TGTGCCAGCAGCCCCCTAGTCCATGAGCAGTTCTTC. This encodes CASSPLVHEQFF.

CDR3 region: CASSLSGYGYTF. The CDR3 coding sequence is TGTGCCAGCTCCCTCTCCGGCTATGGCTACACCTTC. This chain connects TRBV3-1 (or the pseudogene TRBV3-2) to TRBJ1-2; D ambiguous. The CDR3 contains 12 residues. Trimming cost V 8 bases and J 4 bases, with 11 bases left between them. Germline V gene sequence: CDR1 LGHDT, CDR2 YNNKEL (reference sequence).

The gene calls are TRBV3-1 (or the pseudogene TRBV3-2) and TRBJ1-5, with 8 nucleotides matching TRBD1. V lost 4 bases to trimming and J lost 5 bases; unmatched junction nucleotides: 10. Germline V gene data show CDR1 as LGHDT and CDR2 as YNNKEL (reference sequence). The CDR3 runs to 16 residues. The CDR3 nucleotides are TGTGCCAGCAGCCCCGTCGGACAGGGACTACATCAGCCCCAGCATTTT. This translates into CASSPVGQGLHQPQHF.

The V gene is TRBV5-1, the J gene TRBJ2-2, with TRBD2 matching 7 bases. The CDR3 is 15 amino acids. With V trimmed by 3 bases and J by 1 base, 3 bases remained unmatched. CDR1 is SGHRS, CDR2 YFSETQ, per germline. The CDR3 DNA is TGCGCCAGCAGCTCTGGGACTATGAACACCGGGGAGCTGTTTTTT. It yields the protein CASSSGTMNTGELFF.

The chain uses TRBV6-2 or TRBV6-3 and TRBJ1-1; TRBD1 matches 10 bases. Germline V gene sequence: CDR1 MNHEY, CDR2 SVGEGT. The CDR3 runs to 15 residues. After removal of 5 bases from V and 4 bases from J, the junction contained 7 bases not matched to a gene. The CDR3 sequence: CASSDPGQGFTEAFF. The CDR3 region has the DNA TGTGCCAGCAGTGACCCGGGACAGGGGTTCACTGAAGCTTTCTTT.

The CDR3 bases are TGTGCCAGCAGCTTACAGGGGGGAGGTTCACCCCTCCACTTT. The encoded protein is CASSLQGGGSPLHF. The rearrangement joins TRBV9 to TRBJ1-6, with 8 bases aligning to TRBD1. Germline V CDR1 and CDR2: SGDLS, YYNGEE. V shed 4 bases, J shed 9 bases, and the junction held 6 bases outside the gene matches. CDR3 size: 14 residues. The variable domain in full, with the rest retrieved from reference TRBV9 and TRBJ1-6, is DSGVTQTPKHLITATGQRVTLRCSPRSGDLSVYWYQQSLDQGLQFLIQYYNGEERAKGNILERFSAQQFPDLHSELNLSSLELGDSALYFCASSLQGGGSPLHFGNGTRLTVT.

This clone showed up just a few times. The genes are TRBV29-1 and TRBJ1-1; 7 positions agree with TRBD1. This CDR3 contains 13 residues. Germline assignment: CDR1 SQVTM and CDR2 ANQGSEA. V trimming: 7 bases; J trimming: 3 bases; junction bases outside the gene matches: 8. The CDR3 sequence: CSATDREDTEAFF. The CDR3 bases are TGCAGCGCTACAGACAGGGAGGACACTGAAGCTTTCTTT.